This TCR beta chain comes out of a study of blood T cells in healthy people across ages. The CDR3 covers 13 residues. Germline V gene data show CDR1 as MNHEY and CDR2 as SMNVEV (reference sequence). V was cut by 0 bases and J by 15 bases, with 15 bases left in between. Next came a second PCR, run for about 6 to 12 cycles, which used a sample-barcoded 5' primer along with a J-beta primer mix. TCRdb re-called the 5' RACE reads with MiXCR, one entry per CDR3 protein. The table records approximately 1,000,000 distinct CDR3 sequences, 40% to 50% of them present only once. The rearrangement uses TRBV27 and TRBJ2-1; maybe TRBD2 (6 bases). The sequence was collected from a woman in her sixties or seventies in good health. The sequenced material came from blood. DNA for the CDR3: TGTGCCAGCAGTTTATCCCCCGGGACTGGATGGTTCTTC. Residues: CASSLSPGTGWFF.